Given below is one T cell receptor beta chain in context. This sample is drawn from a study of radiation and T cells in renal cell carcinoma. This table comes from immunoSEQ multiplex PCR, and its TCRdb copy is limited to in-frame clones, with some not included. The sample includes some 80,000 clones, 83% seen only once; the top ten take roughly 2.2%. As to time point: blood 4 weeks post-SBRT, at nephrectomy. Noted treatment: 15 Gy SBRT to primary tumor, nephrectomy 4 weeks later. Nephrectomy followed 15 Gy stereotactic body radiation by 4 weeks. Germline V gives CDR1 LNHNV, CDR2 YYDKDF (reference sequence). There are 14 residues in the CDR3. V lost 2 bases and J lost 5, with 12 bases in between.

The TCR sequence derives from a woman aged 55 to 70 with renal cell carcinoma. The V and J genes are TRBV15 and TRBJ2-5; D is perhaps TRBD2 (5 bases). The source material was blood, sampled from a patient whose treatment included radiotherapy and nephrectomy. The CDR3 loop is CATSRQAPGETQYF. In DNA form, the CDR3 reads TGTGCCACCAGCAGACAGGCCCCGGGGGAGACCCAGTACTTC. Drawing the rest from reference TRBV15 and TRBJ2-5, the complete variable domain is DAMVIQNPRYQVTQFGKPVTLSCSQTLNHNVMYWYQQKSSQAPKLLFHYYDKDFNNEADTPDNFQSRRPNTSFCFLDIRSPGLGDTAMYLCATSRQAPGETQYFGPGTRLLVL.